A selection of T cell receptor beta chains follows, all from one sample in a study of STAT5B mutations in CD4+ large granular lymphocyte leukemia. Data came from immunoSEQ multiplex PCR; TCRdb stores just in-frame clones and leaves some out. Of 48,000 or so clones detected, 60% to 75% appear once; the ten largest clones hold 1.5%. Sequencing was performed on CD4+ T cells from blood buffy coats. The source is a human donor in good health. Both conserved end residues are part of each CDR3. Fields, in order: V gene, D gene, J gene, clone size, CDR3 DNA, CDR3 protein. The D gene is left open where the match is weak. Not all rows give a size; the values are once, few, many and, for expanded clones, a class.

v_call: TRBV7-9
d_call: .
j_call: TRBJ2-3
clone_size: few
cdr3_nt: TGTGCCAGCAGCGAGGACGGGACCTTTACGCAGTATTTT
cdr3_aa: CASSEDGTFTQYF

v_call: TRBV6-1
d_call: .
j_call: TRBJ1-5
clone_size: .
cdr3_nt: TGTGCCAGCAGTCCCCCTACGGACGGGAATCAGCCCCAGCATTTT
cdr3_aa: CASSPPTDGNQPQHF

v_call: TRBV19
d_call: .
j_call: TRBJ1-3
clone_size: once
cdr3_nt: TGTGCCAGTAGTCCCCGGGCGGGACGGAGTGGAAACACCATATATTTT
cdr3_aa: CASSPRAGRSGNTIYF

v_call: TRBV5-1
d_call: .
j_call: TRBJ1-3
clone_size: .
cdr3_nt: TGCGCCAGCTCTGGGGGGGGGCTCTCTGGAAACACCATATATTTT
cdr3_aa: CASSGGGLSGNTIYF

v_call: TRBV19
d_call: .
j_call: TRBJ2-7
clone_size: .
cdr3_nt: TGTGCCAGTAGTCAAGGAGGGATCTACGAGCAGTACTTC
cdr3_aa: CASSQGGIYEQYF

v_call: TRBV15
d_call: .
j_call: TRBJ1-3
clone_size: once
cdr3_nt: TGTGCCACCAGCAGTAACAGTCCTGGAAACACCATATATTTT
cdr3_aa: CATSSNSPGNTIYF

v_call: TRBV2
d_call: TRBD2
j_call: TRBJ2-1
clone_size: .
cdr3_nt: TGTGCCAGCAGTGATCAACTAGCGGTTGAGCAGTTCTTC
cdr3_aa: CASSDQLAVEQFF

v_call: TRBV2
d_call: .
j_call: TRBJ2-1
clone_size: .
cdr3_nt: TGTGCCAGCGGCCTGGGAGGCGAAAGCTCCTACAATGAGCAGTTCTTC
cdr3_aa: CASGLGGESSYNEQFF

v_call: TRBV5-5
d_call: .
j_call: TRBJ1-5
clone_size: .
cdr3_nt: TGTGCCAGCAGCTTCAGCACAGTTGGTCAGCCCCAGCATTTT
cdr3_aa: CASSFSTVGQPQHF

v_call: TRBV27
d_call: .
j_call: TRBJ2-2
clone_size: .
cdr3_nt: TGTGCCAGCAGTGCACAGGGAGCCGGGGAGCTGTTTTTT
cdr3_aa: CASSAQGAGELFF

v_call: TRBV6-5
d_call: .
j_call: TRBJ2-7
clone_size: .
cdr3_nt: TGTGCCAGCAGGACAAGACGGAACTACGAGCAGTACTTC
cdr3_aa: CASRTRRNYEQYF

v_call: TRBV5-1
d_call: TRBD1
j_call: TRBJ2-5
clone_size: .
cdr3_nt: TGCGCCAGCAGCCCAGGGACAGGGGTGGTAGAGACCCAGTACTTC
cdr3_aa: CASSPGTGVVETQYF

v_call: TRBV7-2
d_call: .
j_call: TRBJ2-7
clone_size: .
cdr3_nt: TGTGCCAGCAGCCGAAACCCGACAGGACCGACGCCTCAGTACTTC
cdr3_aa: CASSRNPTGPTPQYF

v_call: TRBV5-8
d_call: TRBD2
j_call: TRBJ2-5
clone_size: few
cdr3_nt: TGTGCCAGCAGGGCAGCGGGGGGTGCCCGGCCGTACTTC
cdr3_aa: CASRAAGGARPYF

v_call: TRBV19
d_call: .
j_call: TRBJ1-3
clone_size: few
cdr3_nt: TGTGCCAGTACCTCGCCCGGCGGCATCTCTGGAAACACCATATATTTT
cdr3_aa: CASTSPGGISGNTIYF

v_call: TRBV27
d_call: TRBD1
j_call: TRBJ2-5
clone_size: .
cdr3_nt: TGTGCCAGCAGCCCCGTCACAGGACAGGAAGAGACCCAGTACTTC
cdr3_aa: CASSPVTGQEETQYF

v_call: TRBV6-6
d_call: .
j_call: TRBJ1-5
clone_size: .
cdr3_nt: TGTGCCAGCAGAACTGGAGACACGGTATCTCAGCCCCAGCATTTT
cdr3_aa: CASRTGDTVSQPQHF

v_call: TRBV28
d_call: TRBD1
j_call: TRBJ2-3
clone_size: .
cdr3_nt: TGTGCCAGCAGTACACAGGGGGTTCCAGATACGCAGTATTTT
cdr3_aa: CASSTQGVPDTQYF

v_call: TRBV6-5
d_call: .
j_call: TRBJ2-7
clone_size: few
cdr3_nt: TGTGCCAGCAGTTTTGGCTTCCGCTACGAGCAGTACTTC
cdr3_aa: CASSFGFRYEQYF

v_call: TRBV6-1
d_call: TRBD1
j_call: TRBJ2-7
clone_size: once
cdr3_nt: TGTGCCAGCAGTGTCGACAGGGATGTTAGCGAGCAGTACTTC
cdr3_aa: CASSVDRDVSEQYF

v_call: TRBV28
d_call: .
j_call: TRBJ1-1
clone_size: once
cdr3_nt: TGTGCCAGCAGTACATCAAACACTGAAGCTTTCTTT
cdr3_aa: CASSTSNTEAFF

v_call: TRBV29-1
d_call: .
j_call: TRBJ2-2
clone_size: .
cdr3_nt: TGCAGCGTTCTGGGACCATTAAACACCGGGGAGCTGTTTTTT
cdr3_aa: CSVLGPLNTGELFF

v_call: TRBV19
d_call: TRBD1
j_call: TRBJ2-1
clone_size: .
cdr3_nt: TGTGCCAGTGGACAGGGGAGCTCCTACAATGAGCAGTTCTTC
cdr3_aa: CASGQGSSYNEQFF

v_call: TRBV28
d_call: TRBD2
j_call: TRBJ2-2
clone_size: few
cdr3_nt: TGTGCCAGCAGTTTCGCTAGCGGGGGCACCGGGGAGCTGTTTTTT
cdr3_aa: CASSFASGGTGELFF

v_call: TRBV28
d_call: TRBD1
j_call: TRBJ1-5
clone_size: .
cdr3_nt: TGTGCCAGCAGCCCCGGGACAGCAAGCAATCAGCCCCAGCATTTT
cdr3_aa: CASSPGTASNQPQHF

v_call: TRBV11-3
d_call: TRBD1
j_call: TRBJ2-1
clone_size: .
cdr3_nt: TGTGCCAGCAGCCTAGAGGACAGGGGCCAGCAGTTCTTC
cdr3_aa: CASSLEDRGQQFF

v_call: TRBV6-6
d_call: .
j_call: TRBJ1-4
clone_size: .
cdr3_nt: TGTGCCAGCAGTTCCCAGGATGAAAAACTGTTTTTT
cdr3_aa: CASSSQDEKLFF

v_call: TRBV28
d_call: .
j_call: TRBJ1-1
clone_size: .
cdr3_nt: TGTGCCAGCAGTTCTACCTACAGGGTCACTGAAGCTTTCTTT
cdr3_aa: CASSSTYRVTEAFF

v_call: TRBV5-8
d_call: .
j_call: TRBJ1-2
clone_size: .
cdr3_nt: TGTGCCAGCAGCCTGGGTTCTGGGGTAGGGACAACCCTCACCTTC
cdr3_aa: CASSLGSGVGTTLTF

v_call: TRBV4-2
d_call: TRBD2
j_call: TRBJ2-7
clone_size: .
cdr3_nt: TGTGCCAGCAGCCAAGATTCTAGCGGGACCACCTACGAGCAGTACTTC
cdr3_aa: CASSQDSSGTTYEQYF

v_call: TRBV5-1
d_call: .
j_call: TRBJ1-2
clone_size: few
cdr3_nt: TGCGCCAGCAGCTTGGGTGACACTGGCTACACCTTC
cdr3_aa: CASSLGDTGYTF

v_call: TRBV9
d_call: .
j_call: TRBJ1-3
clone_size: .
cdr3_nt: TGTGCCAGCAGCCCCTTCGGGTTTGGAAACACCATATATTTT
cdr3_aa: CASSPFGFGNTIYF

v_call: TRBV19
d_call: .
j_call: TRBJ1-5
clone_size: .
cdr3_nt: TGTGCCAGTAGCCGCATGAATAGCAATCAGCCCCAGCATTTT
cdr3_aa: CASSRMNSNQPQHF

v_call: TRBV10-3
d_call: .
j_call: TRBJ1-6
clone_size: .
cdr3_nt: TGTGCCATCAGTGAGTTAGAGTATTCACCCCTCCACTTT
cdr3_aa: CAISELEYSPLHF

v_call: TRBV5-1
d_call: .
j_call: TRBJ2-5
clone_size: .
cdr3_nt: TGCGCCAGCAGCTTGGGACCGTCGCAAGAGACCCAGTACTTC
cdr3_aa: CASSLGPSQETQYF

v_call: TRBV7-9
d_call: TRBD1
j_call: TRBJ1-3
clone_size: .
cdr3_nt: TGTGCCAGCAGCGGCCGGGACAGTGAGTCGTACTCTGGAAACACCATATATTTT
cdr3_aa: CASSGRDSESYSGNTIYF

v_call: TRBV27
d_call: .
j_call: TRBJ1-2
clone_size: .
cdr3_nt: TGTGCCAGCAGTTTACACAGTACTAACTATGGCTACACCTTC
cdr3_aa: CASSLHSTNYGYTF

v_call: TRBV9
d_call: .
j_call: TRBJ2-5
clone_size: .
cdr3_nt: TGTGCCAGCAGCGCAGGACGGTACCAAGAGACCCAGTACTTC
cdr3_aa: CASSAGRYQETQYF

v_call: TRBV6-6
d_call: .
j_call: TRBJ2-5
clone_size: few
cdr3_nt: TGTGCCAGCAGGACGACAGATAGAGAGACCCAGTACTTC
cdr3_aa: CASRTTDRETQYF

v_call: TRBV9
d_call: TRBD2
j_call: TRBJ2-3
clone_size: .
cdr3_nt: TGTGCCAGCAGCGCCCAGCGAGCGGGGGGGCTCGGGACAGATACGCAGTATTTT
cdr3_aa: CASSAQRAGGLGTDTQYF